The entry below gives a single T cell receptor beta chain sequence along with its context. Original processing notes: Amplification of reference gene primers was used by the study to estimate nucleated cell counts. Using immunoSEQ multiplex PCR, the repertoire was profiled, and TCRdb retains in-frame clones only, with some absent. The DNA gave D and trimming, while V, J and clone size come from that table. Found here are some 320,000 clones, 80% to 90% of them singletons; the top ten hold 7.8%. This sample was taken from a study of blood T cell repertoires in COVID-19. As for the study in general: Samples came from the United States, Italy and Spain, spanning acute and convalescent COVID-19. PBMCs, B-cell-depleted T cells, or T cells provided the cDNA or gDNA that made up the material.

The sequence was collected from a woman in her forties or fifties who had recovered from COVID-19. What was sequenced was peripheral blood.

For the CDR3, the DNA is TGTGCCAGTAGTGCCTTCCGGGACTCTCATGAGCAGTTCTTC. Its translation: CASSAFRDSHEQFF. The rearrangement uses TRBV19 and TRBJ2-1; TRBD2 might be the D (6 bases). This CDR3 has 14 amino acids. Germline CDR1 LNHDA, CDR2 SQIVND (reference sequence). Trimming stripped 5 bases from V and 8 bases from J, with 16 bases between.